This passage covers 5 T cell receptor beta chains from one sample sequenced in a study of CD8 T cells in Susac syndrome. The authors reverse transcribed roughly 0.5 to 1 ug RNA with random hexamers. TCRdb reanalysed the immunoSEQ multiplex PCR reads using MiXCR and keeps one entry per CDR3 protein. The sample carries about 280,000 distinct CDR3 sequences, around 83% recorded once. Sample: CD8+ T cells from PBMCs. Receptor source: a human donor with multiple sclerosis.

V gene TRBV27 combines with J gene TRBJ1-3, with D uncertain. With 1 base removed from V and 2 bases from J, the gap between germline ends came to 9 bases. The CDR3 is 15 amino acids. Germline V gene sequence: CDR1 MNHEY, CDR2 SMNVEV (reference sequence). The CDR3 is CASSLFSGAGNTIYF. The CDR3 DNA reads TGTGCCAGCAGTTTATTTTCTGGGGCTGGAAACACCATATATTTT.

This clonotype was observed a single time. In DNA form, the CDR3 reads TGTGCCAGCAGCTTAGTCGCTAGCGGGAGGGCGAATGAGCAGTTCTTC. Its protein product is CASSLVASGRANEQFF. This chain joins TRBV7-6 and TRBJ2-1, with 12 bases identical to TRBD2. This CDR3 region has 16 residues. Germline V gene data show CDR1 as SGHVS and CDR2 as FNYEAQ. The V segment lost 1 base and the J segment 7 bases; nucleotides outside the gene matches: 5. Full variable domain (outside the CDR3, taken from reference TRBV7-6 and TRBJ2-1): GAGVSQSPRYKVTKRGQDVALRCDPISGHVSLYWYRQALGQGPEFLTYFNYEAQQDKSGLPNDRFSAERPEGSISTLTIQRTEQRDSAMYRCASSLVASGRANEQFFGPGTRLTVL.

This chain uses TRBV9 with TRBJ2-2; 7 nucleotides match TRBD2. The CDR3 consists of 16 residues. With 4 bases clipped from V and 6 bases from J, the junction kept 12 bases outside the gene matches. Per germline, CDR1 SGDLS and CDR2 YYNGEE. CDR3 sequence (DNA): TGTGCCAGCAGCCCACCCTCAAAAGGACTAGCCGGGGAGCTGTTTTTT. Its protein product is CASSPPSKGLAGELFF.

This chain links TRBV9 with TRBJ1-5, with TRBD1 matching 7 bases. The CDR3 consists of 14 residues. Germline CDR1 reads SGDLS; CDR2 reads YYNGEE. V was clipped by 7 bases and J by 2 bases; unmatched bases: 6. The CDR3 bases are TGTGCCAGCTACCGACAGGGCTGCAATCAGCCCCAGCATTTT. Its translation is CASYRQGCNQPQHF.

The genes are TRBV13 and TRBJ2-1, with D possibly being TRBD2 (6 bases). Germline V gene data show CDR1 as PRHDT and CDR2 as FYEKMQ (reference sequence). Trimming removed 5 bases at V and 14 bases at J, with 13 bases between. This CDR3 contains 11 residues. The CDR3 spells CASSLRLEKFF. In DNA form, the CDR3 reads TGTGCCAGCAGCCTCAGACTAGAGAAGTTCTTC.